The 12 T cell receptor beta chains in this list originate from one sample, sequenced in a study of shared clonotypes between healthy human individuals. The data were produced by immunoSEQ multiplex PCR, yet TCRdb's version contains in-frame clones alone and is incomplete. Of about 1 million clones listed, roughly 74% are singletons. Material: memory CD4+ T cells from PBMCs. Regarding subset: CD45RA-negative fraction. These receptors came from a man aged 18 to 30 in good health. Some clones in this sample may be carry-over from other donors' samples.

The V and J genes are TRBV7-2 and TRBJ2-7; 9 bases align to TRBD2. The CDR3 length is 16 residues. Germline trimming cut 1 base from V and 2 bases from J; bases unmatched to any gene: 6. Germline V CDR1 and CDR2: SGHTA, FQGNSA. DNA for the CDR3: TGTGCCAGCAGCTTAGGAGGTAGCGGGAGCGCCTACGAGCAGTACTTC. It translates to CASSLGGSGSAYEQYF.

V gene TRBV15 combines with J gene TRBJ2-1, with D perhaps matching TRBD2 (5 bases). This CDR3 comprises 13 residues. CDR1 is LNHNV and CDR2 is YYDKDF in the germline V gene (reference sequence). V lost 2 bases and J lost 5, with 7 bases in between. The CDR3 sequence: CATSRQLDNEQFF. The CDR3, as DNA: TGTGCCACCAGCAGACAACTAGACAATGAGCAGTTCTTC.

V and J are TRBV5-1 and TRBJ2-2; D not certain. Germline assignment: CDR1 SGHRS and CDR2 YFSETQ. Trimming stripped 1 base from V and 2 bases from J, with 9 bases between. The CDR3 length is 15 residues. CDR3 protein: CASSLRQDNTGELFF. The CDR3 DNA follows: TGCGCCAGCAGCTTGCGGCAGGATAACACCGGGGAGCTGTTTTTT.

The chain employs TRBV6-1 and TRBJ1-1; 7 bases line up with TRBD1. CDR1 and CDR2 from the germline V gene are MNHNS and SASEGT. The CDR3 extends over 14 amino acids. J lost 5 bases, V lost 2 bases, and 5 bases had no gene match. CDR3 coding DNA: TGTGCCAGCAGTGAATTAGCAGGGGGAACTGAAGCTTTCTTT. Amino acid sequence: CASSELAGGTEAFF.

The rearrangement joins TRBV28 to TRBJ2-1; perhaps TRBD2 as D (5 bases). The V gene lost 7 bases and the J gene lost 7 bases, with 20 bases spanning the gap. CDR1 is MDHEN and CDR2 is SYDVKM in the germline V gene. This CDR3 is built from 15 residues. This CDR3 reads CASNHELRVLNEQFF. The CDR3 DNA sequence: TGTGCCAGCAATCACGAACTGAGGGTTTTGAATGAGCAGTTCTTC.

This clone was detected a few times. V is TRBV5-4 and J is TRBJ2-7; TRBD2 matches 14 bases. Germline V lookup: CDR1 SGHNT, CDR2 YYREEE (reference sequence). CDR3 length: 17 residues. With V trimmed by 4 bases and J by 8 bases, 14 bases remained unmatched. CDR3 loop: CASSPGSPGLAGEKQYF. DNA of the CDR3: TGTGCCAGCAGCCCGGGGAGCCCGGGACTAGCGGGAGAAAAGCAGTACTTC.

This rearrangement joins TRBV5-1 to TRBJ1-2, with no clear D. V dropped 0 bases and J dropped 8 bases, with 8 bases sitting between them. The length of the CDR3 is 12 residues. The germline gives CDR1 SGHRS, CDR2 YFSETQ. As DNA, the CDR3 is TGCGCCAGCAGCTTGGGTTCGGGGGGCTACACCTTC. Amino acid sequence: CASSLGSGGYTF.

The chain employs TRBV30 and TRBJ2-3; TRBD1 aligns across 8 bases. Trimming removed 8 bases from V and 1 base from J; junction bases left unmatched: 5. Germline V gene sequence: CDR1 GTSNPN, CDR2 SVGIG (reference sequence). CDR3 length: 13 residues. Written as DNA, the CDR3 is TGTGCCGGGGAGACAGGGGGCACAGATACGCAGTATTTT. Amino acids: CAGETGGTDTQYF.

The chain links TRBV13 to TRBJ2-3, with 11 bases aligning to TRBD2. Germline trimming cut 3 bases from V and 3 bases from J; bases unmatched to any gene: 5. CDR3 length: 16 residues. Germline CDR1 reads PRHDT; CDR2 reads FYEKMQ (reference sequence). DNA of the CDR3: TGTGCCAGCAGCTTTAGGGTAGCGGGAGGGACAGATACGCAGTATTTT. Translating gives CASSFRVAGGTDTQYF.

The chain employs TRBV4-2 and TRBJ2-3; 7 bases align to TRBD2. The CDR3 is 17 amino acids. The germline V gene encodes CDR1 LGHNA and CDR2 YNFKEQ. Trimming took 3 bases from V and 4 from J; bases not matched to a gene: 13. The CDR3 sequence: CASSQSPGGRSSDTQYF. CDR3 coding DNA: TGTGCCAGCAGCCAGTCCCCAGGCGGGAGATCTTCAGATACGCAGTATTTT.

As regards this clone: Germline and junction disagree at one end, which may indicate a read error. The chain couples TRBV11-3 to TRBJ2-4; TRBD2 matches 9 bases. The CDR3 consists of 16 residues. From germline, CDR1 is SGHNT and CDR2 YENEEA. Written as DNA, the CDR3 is TGTGCCAGCAGTTTAGCGGGAGTGGAGGCCAAAAACATTCAGTACTTC. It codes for CASSLAGVEAKNIQYF. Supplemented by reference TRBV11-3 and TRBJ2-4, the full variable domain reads EAGVVQSPRYKIIEKKQPVAFWCNPISGHNTLYWYLQNLGQGPELLIRYENEEAVDDSQLPKDRFSAERLKGVDSTLKIQPAELGDSAVYLCASSLAGVEAKNIQYFGAGTRLSVL.

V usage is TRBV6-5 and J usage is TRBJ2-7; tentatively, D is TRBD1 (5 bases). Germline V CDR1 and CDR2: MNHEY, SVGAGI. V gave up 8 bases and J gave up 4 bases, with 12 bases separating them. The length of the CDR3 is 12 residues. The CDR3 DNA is TGTGCCAGCGGTAGGGGTGGATACGAGCAGTACTTC. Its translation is CASGRGGYEQYF.